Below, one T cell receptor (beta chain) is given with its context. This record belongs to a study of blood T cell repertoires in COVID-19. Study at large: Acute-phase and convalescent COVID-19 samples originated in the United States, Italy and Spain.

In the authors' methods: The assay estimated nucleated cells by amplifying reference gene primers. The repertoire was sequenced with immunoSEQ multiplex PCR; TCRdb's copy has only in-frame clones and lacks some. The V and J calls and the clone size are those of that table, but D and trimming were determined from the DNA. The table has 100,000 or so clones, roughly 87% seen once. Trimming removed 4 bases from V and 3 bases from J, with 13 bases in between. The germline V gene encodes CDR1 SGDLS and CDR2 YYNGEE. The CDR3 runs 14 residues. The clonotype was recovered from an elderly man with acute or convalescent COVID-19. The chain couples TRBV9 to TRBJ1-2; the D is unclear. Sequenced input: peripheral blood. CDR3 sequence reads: CASSPGGTDYGYTF. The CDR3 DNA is TGTGCCAGCAGCCCCGGAGGAACAGACTATGGCTACACCTTC.